This T cell receptor (beta chain) was observed in a study of T cells in Graves' hyperthyroidism and ophthalmopathy. For the study at large: Peripheral blood collection took place at initial diagnosis, before any treatment.

Many counts were recorded for this clonotype. Its antigen is not known. Amplification of TCR beta CDR3 regions was performed using RNA transcripts as template. First-round RT-PCR targeting the TCR CDR3 was performed with the HTBI primer set. TCRdb re-analysed the multiplex PCR reads in MiXCR, keeping a single row per CDR3 protein. The table records hundreds of thousands of distinct CDR3 sequences, 13% to 15% of them present only once. Newly diagnosed hyperthyroidism, duration under 2 months, in patients aged 18 to 65. General study points: With a median lead of approximately 6.4 months before onset, the model predicted ophthalmopathy.

Per the germline V gene, CDR1 is DFQATT and CDR2 is SNEGSKA (reference sequence). The CDR3 runs to 12 residues. Sequenced sample: blood. The chain carries TRBV20-1 and TRBJ1-3; D call uncertain. The receptor comes from a woman aged 18-30 years with Graves' hyperthyroidism. The DNA for the CDR3 is TGCAGCGCTGGGGTTCCTGGAAACACCATATATTTT. Translating it yields CSAGVPGNTIYF.